This TCR beta chain was profiled in a study of T cells in tumors after PD-1 blockade. Study-level points and caveats: Clonal replacement, not reinvigoration, is suggested for expanded exhausted CD8+ clones after therapy. Clonal replacement appeared only between pre- and post-treatment samples.

Some clones are missing from TCRdb's copy, which holds only in-frame ones; the method was immunoSEQ multiplex PCR. This table has about 7,700 clones, around 74% appearing once. Before and after PD-1 blockade, biopsies were collected from the same primary tumor site. The CDR3 extends over 12 amino acids. CDR1 MDHEN and CDR2 SYDVKM come from the germline V gene. Trimming left V 2 bases short and J 3 bases short, with 5 bases between. Note on this clone: Its antigen remains unknown.

The material was tumor tissue, obtained after anti-PD-1 treatment. J is TRBJ2-7 and V is TRBV28; no reliable D call. This sequence originates from a human donor with basal cell carcinoma. CDR3 DNA: TGTGCCAGCAGTTTAGCTTACTACGAGCAGTACTTC. It codes for CASSLAYYEQYF.